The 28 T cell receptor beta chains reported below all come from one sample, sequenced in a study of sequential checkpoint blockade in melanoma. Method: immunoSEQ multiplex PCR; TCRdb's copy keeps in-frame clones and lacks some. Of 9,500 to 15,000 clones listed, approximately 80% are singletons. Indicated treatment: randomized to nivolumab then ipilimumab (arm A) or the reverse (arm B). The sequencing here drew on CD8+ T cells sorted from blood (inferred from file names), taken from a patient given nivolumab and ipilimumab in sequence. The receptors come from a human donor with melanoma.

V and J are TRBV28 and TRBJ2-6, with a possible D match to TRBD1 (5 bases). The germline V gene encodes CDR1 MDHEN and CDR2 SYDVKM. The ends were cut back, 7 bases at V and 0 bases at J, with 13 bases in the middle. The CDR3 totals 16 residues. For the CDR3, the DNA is TGTGCCAGCACCATCGACAGATCCTCTGGGGCCAACGTCCTGACTTTC. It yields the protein CASTIDRSSGANVLTF.

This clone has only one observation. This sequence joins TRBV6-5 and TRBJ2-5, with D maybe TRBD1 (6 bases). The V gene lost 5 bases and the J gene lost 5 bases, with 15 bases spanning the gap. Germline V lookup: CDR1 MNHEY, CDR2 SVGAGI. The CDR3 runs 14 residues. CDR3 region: CASSPAFQGETQYF. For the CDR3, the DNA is TGTGCCAGCAGTCCCGCGTTCCAGGGGGAGACCCAGTACTTC.

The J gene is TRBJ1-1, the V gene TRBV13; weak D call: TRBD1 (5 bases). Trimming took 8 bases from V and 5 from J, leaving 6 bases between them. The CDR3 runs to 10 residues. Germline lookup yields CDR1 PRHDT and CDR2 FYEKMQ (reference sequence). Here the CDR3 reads CASGGTEAFF. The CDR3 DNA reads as TGTGCCAGCGGGGGGACTGAAGCTTTCTTT.

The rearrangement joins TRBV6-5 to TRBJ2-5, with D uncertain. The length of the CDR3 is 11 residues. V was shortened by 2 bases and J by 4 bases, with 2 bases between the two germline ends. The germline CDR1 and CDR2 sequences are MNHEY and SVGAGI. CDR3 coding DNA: TGTGCCAGCAGTTACCGAGAGACCCAGTACTTC. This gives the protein CASSYRETQYF.

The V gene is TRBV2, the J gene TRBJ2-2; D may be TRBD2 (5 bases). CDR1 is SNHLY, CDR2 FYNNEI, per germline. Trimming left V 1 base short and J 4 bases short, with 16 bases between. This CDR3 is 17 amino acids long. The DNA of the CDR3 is TGTGCCAGCAGTGAAGGGACTTATGCGGGCGGCACCGGGGAGCTGTTTTTT. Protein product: CASSEGTYAGGTGELFF.

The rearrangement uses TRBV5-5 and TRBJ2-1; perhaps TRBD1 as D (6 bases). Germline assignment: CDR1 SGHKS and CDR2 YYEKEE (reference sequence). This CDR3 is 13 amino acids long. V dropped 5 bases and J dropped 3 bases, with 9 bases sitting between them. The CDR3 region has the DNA TGTGCCAGCAGGGCGGACAGCTACAATGAGCAGTTCTTC. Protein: CASRADSYNEQFF.

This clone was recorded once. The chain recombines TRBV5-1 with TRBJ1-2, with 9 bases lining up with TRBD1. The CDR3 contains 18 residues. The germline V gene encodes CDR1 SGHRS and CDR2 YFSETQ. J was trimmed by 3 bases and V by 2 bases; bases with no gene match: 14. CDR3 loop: CASSFDPGQGASYYGYTF. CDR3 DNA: TGCGCCAGCAGCTTCGATCCGGGACAGGGAGCCTCCTACTATGGCTACACCTTC.

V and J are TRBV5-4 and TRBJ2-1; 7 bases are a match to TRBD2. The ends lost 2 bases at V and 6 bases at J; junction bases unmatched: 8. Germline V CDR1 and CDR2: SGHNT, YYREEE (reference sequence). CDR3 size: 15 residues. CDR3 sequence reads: CASSFGGGPANEQFF. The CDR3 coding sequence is TGTGCCAGCAGCTTTGGGGGAGGGCCTGCCAATGAGCAGTTCTTC. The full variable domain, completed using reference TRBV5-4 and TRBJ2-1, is ETGVTQSPTHLIKTRGQQVTLRCSSQSGHNTVSWYQQALGQGPQFIFQYYREEENGRGNFPPRFSGLQFPNYSSELNVNALELDDSALYLCASSFGGGPANEQFFGPGTRLTVL.

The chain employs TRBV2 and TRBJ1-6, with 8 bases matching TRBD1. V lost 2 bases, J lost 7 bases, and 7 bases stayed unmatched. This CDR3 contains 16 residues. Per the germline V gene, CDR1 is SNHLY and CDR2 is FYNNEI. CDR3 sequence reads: CASSETGGIGNSPLHF. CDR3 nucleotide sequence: TGTGCCAGCAGTGAAACAGGGGGAATAGGGAATTCACCCCTCCACTTT. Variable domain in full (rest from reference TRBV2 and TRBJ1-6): EPEVTQTPSHQVTQMGQEVILRCVPISNHLYFYWYRQILGQKVEFLVSFYNNEISEKSEIFDDQFSVERPDGSNFTLKIRSTKLEDSAMYFCASSETGGIGNSPLHFGNGTRLTVT.

In nucleotides, the CDR3 is TGTGCCAGCAGTTACGGTAGCGGGGCAGACTACGAGCAGTACTTC. Protein product: CASSYGSGADYEQYF. The chain employs TRBV11-2 and TRBJ2-7, with TRBD2 identical over 8 bases. J gave up 3 bases and V 6 bases, and 10 bases lay outside the gene matches. The length of the CDR3 is 15 residues. Germline V CDR1 and CDR2: SGHAT, FQNNGV.

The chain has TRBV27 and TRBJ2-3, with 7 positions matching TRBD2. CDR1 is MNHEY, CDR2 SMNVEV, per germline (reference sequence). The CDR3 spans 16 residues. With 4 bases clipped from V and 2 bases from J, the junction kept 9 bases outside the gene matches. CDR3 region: CASSSRPAGITDTQYF. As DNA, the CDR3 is TGTGCCAGCAGTTCTCGCCCAGCGGGAATCACAGATACGCAGTATTTT.

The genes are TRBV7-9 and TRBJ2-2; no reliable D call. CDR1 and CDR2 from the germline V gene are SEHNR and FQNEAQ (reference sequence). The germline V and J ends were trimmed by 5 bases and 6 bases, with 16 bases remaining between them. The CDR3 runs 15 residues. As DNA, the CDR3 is TGTGCCAGCAGCCCAGACGCCCTGGGCGCCGGGGAGCTGTTTTTT. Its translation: CASSPDALGAGELFF.

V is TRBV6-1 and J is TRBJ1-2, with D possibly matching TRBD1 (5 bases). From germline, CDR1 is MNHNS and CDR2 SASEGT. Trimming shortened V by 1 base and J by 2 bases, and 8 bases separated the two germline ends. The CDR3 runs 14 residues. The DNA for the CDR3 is TGTGCCAGCAGTGAAGGTGGGGCGAACTATGGCTACACCTTC. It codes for CASSEGGANYGYTF.

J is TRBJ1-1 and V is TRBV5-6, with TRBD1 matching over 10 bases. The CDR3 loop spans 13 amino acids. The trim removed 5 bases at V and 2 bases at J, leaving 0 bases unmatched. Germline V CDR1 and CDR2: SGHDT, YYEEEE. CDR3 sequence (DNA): TGTGCCAGCAGGACAGGGGGCAACACTGAAGCTTTCTTT. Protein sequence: CASRTGGNTEAFF.

CDR3 protein: CASSQVAGAYEQYF. As DNA, the CDR3 is TGCGCCAGCAGCCAAGTCGCCGGAGCCTACGAGCAGTACTTC. V and J are TRBV4-1 and TRBJ2-7; D is unclear. CDR3 length: 14 amino acids. Germline CDR1 is MGHRA and CDR2 is YSYEKL. V shed 1 base and J shed 2 bases, with 9 bases lying between them.

This chain's CDR3 is CASSTTGNTIYF. The CDR3 nucleotides are TGTGCCAGCAGCACGACAGGAAACACCATATATTTT. The V call is TRBV11-2, the J call TRBJ1-3; the D is unclear. The germline V gene has CDR1 SGHAT and CDR2 FQNNGV. This CDR3 contains 12 residues. Trimming took off 5 bases at V and 4 bases at J, with 6 bases between the two ends.

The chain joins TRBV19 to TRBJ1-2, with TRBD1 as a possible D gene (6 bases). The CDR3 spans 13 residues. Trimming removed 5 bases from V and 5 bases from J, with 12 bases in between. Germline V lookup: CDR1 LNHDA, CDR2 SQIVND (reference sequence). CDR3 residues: CASSPDRLYGYTF. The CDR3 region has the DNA TGTGCCAGTAGTCCCGACAGGTTATATGGCTACACCTTC. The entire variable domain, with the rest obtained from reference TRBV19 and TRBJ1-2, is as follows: DGGITQSPKYLFRKEGQNVTLSCEQNLNHDAMYWYRQDPGQGLRLIYYSQIVNDFQKGDIAEGYSVSREKKESFPLTVTSAQKNPTAFYLCASSPDRLYGYTFGSGTRLTVV.

In DNA form, the CDR3 reads TGTGCCAGCAGTGAAGCGTCGGACAGGGAAAACTACGAGCAGTACTTC. Amino acid sequence: CASSEASDRENYEQYF. The chain is built from TRBV6-1 and TRBJ2-7, with 8 bases lining up with TRBD1. The junction had 7 bases not matched to a gene; V was cut back by 0 bases and J by 3 bases. The CDR3 covers 16 residues. CDR1 is MNHNS and CDR2 is SASEGT in the germline V gene.

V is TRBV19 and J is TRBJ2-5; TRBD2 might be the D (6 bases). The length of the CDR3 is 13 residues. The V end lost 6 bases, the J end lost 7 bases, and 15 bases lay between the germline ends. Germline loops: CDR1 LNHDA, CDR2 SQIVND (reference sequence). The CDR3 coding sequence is TGTGCCAGTAGCTTGACCTCGGGGGTGACCCAGTACTTC. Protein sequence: CASSLTSGVTQYF.

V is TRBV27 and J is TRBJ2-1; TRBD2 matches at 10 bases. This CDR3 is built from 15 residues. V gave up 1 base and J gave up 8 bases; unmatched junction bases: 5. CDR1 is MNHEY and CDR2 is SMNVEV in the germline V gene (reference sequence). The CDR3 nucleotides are TGTGCCAGCAGTTTATATACTAGCGGGACCGATGAGCAGTTCTTC. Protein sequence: CASSLYTSGTDEQFF.

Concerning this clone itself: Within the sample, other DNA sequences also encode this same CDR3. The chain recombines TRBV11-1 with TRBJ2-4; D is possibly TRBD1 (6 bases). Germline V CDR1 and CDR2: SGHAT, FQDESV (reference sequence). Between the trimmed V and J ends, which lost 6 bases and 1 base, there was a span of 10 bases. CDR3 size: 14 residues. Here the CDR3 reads CASSPGVAKNIQYF. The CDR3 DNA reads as TGTGCCAGCAGTCCAGGGGTGGCCAAAAACATTCAGTACTTC.

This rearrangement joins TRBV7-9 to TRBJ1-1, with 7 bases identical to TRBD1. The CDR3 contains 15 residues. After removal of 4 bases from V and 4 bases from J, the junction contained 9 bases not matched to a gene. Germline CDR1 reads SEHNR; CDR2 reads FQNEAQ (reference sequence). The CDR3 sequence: CASSSWDSRSTEAFF. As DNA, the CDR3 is TGTGCCAGCAGCTCTTGGGACAGCCGAAGCACTGAAGCTTTCTTT.

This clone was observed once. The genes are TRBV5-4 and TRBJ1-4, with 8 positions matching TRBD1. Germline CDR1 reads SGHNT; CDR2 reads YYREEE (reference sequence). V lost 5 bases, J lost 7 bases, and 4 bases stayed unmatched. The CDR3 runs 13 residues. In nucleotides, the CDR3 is TGTGCCAGCAGGCCAGGGGGCGGTGAAAAACTGTTTTTT. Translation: CASRPGGGEKLFF.

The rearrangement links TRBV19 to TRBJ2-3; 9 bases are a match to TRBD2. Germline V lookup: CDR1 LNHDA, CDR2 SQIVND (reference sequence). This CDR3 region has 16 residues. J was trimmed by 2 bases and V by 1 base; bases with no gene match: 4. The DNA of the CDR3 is TGTGCCAGTAGTATAGTTGGGACTAGCACCACAGATACGCAGTATTTT. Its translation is CASSIVGTSTTDTQYF. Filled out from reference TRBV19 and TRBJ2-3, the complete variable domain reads DGGITQSPKYLFRKEGQNVTLSCEQNLNHDAMYWYRQDPGQGLRLIYYSQIVNDFQKGDIAEGYSVSREKKESFPLTVTSAQKNPTAFYLCASSIVGTSTTDTQYFGPGTRLTVL.

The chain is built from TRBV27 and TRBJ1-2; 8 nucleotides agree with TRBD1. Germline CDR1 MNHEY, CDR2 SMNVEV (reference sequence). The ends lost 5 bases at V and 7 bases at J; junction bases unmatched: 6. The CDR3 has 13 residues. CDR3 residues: CASSPQGAIGYTF. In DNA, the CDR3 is TGTGCCAGCAGTCCCCAGGGGGCTATTGGCTACACCTTC.

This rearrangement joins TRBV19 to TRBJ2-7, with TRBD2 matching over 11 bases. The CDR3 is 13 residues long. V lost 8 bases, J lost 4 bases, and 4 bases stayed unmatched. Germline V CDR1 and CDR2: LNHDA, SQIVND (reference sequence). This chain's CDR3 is CASSLAGGYEQYF. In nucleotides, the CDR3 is TGTGCCAGTTCCCTAGCGGGAGGATACGAGCAGTACTTC.

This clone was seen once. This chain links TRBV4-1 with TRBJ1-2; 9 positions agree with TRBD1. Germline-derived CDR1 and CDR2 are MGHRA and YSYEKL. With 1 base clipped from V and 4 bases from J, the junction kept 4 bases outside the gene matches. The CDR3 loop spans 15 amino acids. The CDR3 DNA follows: TGCGCCAGCAGCCAAGTGGGACAGGGAGGCTATGGCTACACCTTC. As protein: CASSQVGQGGYGYTF.

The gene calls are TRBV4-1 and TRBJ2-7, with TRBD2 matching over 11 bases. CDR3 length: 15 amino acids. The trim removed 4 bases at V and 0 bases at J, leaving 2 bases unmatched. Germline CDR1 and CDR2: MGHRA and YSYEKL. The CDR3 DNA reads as TGCGCCAGCAGCCCGGGGACTAGCGGCTCCTACGAGCAGTACTTC. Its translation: CASSPGTSGSYEQYF.